This TCR beta chain came from a study of blood T cells in healthy people across ages. Broader study findings: What prevented conclusive comparison of naive and antigen-experienced cells was that PBMCs were unsorted. Estimates of total diversity, which came from one million sequenced T cells, were considered to be underestimates.

The study drew donors from healthy Caucasian individuals in Russia aged roughly 6 to 90. Primed by a sample-barcoded 5' primer and a J-beta primer mix, a second PCR proceeded for about 6 to 11 cycles. From the 5' RACE reads, TCRdb called clonotypes with MiXCR, one entry per CDR3 protein. Among under 1,000,000 distinct CDR3 sequences, about 42% were seen once, and the ten largest hold approximately 18%. This clonotype was seen a few times. What it recognizes is unknown. V lost 4 bases and J lost 5; bases outside the gene matches: 12. CDR3 length: 17 amino acids. Per germline, CDR1 DFQATT and CDR2 SNEGSKA (reference sequence).

Sequencing was carried out using blood. The V and J genes are TRBV20-1 and TRBJ2-7; 15 bases are shared with TRBD2. The source of this sequence is a man aged 80 or over in good health. The CDR3 sequence is CSATLPGLAGGTHEQYF. The CDR3 coding sequence is TGCAGTGCTACCCTCCCGGGACTAGCGGGAGGTACCCACGAGCAGTACTTC.